Each of the 20 T cell receptor beta chains below was sequenced from the same sample in a study of blood T cell repertoires in COVID-19. Measured with immunoSEQ multiplex PCR; TCRdb has only the in-frame clones, and not every one. The table includes 77,000 or so clones, around 90% detected once. The sequenced sample was peripheral blood. Receptor source: a man over 45 with active COVID-19.

The CDR3 here is CAHQQGVWETQYF. The CDR3 nucleotides read TGTGCCCACCAACAGGGTGTGTGGGAGACCCAGTACTTC. V and J are TRBV6-5 and TRBJ2-5; possible D gene TRBD1, 6 bases. The V gene lost 11 bases and the J gene lost 5 bases, with 18 bases spanning the gap. The CDR3 sequence is 13 residues long. Looked up from germline, CDR1 is MNHEY and CDR2 is SVGAGI.

This clone occurred once. The V gene is TRBV9, the J gene TRBJ2-7, with TRBD1 matching 8 bases. The J segment lost 5 bases and the V segment lost 3 bases, leaving 13 bases of the junction unmatched. The CDR3 loop spans 16 amino acids. CDR1 is SGDLS, CDR2 YYNGEE, per germline. CDR3 sequence reads: CASSAYPGTGGHEQYF. CDR3 bases: TGTGCCAGCAGCGCTTACCCCGGGACAGGAGGCCACGAGCAGTACTTC.

The chain recombines TRBV7-8 with TRBJ2-1; D gene ambiguous. This CDR3 contains 16 residues. Germline V gives CDR1 SGHVS, CDR2 FQNEAQ. Trimming left V 3 bases short and J 2 bases short, with 14 bases between. The chain's CDR3 is CASSFRRVQTYNEQFF. CDR3 nucleotide sequence: TGTGCCAGCAGCTTCAGACGGGTACAAACCTACAATGAGCAGTTCTTC.

The chain carries TRBV19 and TRBJ2-7; 11 bases fit TRBD2. CDR1 and CDR2 from the germline V gene are LNHDA and SQIVND (reference sequence). This CDR3 comprises 12 residues. V trimming: 10 bases; J trimming: 5 bases; junction bases outside the gene matches: 4. The CDR3 protein is CATGLAGDEQYF. In DNA, the CDR3 is TGTGCCACAGGACTAGCGGGCGACGAGCAGTACTTC.

The chain is built from TRBV7-9 and TRBJ1-4, with TRBD1 matching 9 bases. The junction had 5 bases not matched to a gene; V was cut back by 5 bases and J by 1 base. The CDR3 has 16 amino acids. Germline values: CDR1 SEHNR, CDR2 FQNEAQ (reference sequence). CDR3 amino acids: CASSPGQGKTNEKLFF. The CDR3 region has the DNA TGTGCCAGCAGCCCGGGACAGGGAAAAACTAATGAAAAACTGTTTTTT.

V and J are TRBV12-3 or TRBV12-4 and TRBJ1-5, with D possibly being TRBD1 (6 bases). The CDR3 extends over 12 amino acids. With 3 bases removed from V and 12 bases from J, the gap between germline ends came to 12 bases. The CDR3 protein is CASSFGQGSQHF. In DNA form, the CDR3 reads TGTGCCAGCAGTTTTGGCCAGGGGAGCCAGCATTTT.

This clone was seen only once. The chain joins TRBV28 to TRBJ2-2, with D unclear. CDR3 size: 12 residues. Per the germline V gene, CDR1 is MDHEN and CDR2 is SYDVKM. Trimming removed 2 bases at V and 8 bases at J, with 6 bases between. CDR3 coding DNA: TGTGCCAGCAGTTTAGTTCAGGGGGAGCTGTTTTTT. Amino acids: CASSLVQGELFF.

V is TRBV6-6 and J is TRBJ2-1; D is unclear. The V end lost 0 bases, the J end lost 9 bases, and 12 bases lay between the germline ends. The CDR3 extends over 14 amino acids. Germline values: CDR1 MNHNY, CDR2 SVGAGI (reference sequence). The CDR3 loop is CASSYSEPITEQFF. The CDR3 DNA is TGTGCCAGCAGTTACTCCGAACCTATTACTGAGCAGTTCTTC.

The V and J genes are TRBV4-2 and TRBJ2-7; weak D call: TRBD2 (6 bases). Trimming removed 1 base from V and 0 bases from J, with 19 bases in between. The CDR3 totals 18 residues. Germline loops: CDR1 LGHNA, CDR2 YNFKEQ. CDR3 DNA: TGTGCCAGCAGCCAAGCTGGGGCTAGGGACTTCTACTCCTACGAGCAGTACTTC. Translation gives CASSQAGARDFYSYEQYF.

The chain links TRBV4-1 to TRBJ2-5; D is perhaps TRBD1 (6 bases). V was trimmed by 3 bases and J by 5 bases, leaving 13 bases between them. Per the germline V gene, CDR1 is MGHRA and CDR2 is YSYEKL. This CDR3 is built from 14 residues. Here the CDR3 reads CASSQGAKGETQYF. For the CDR3, the DNA is TGCGCCAGCAGCCAGGGGGCGAAGGGGGAGACCCAGTACTTC.

This chain links TRBV7-6 with TRBJ1-2; TRBD1 is a possible D gene (5 bases). The CDR3 is 16 residues long. Per germline, CDR1 SGHVS and CDR2 FNYEAQ. Trimming shortened V by 1 base and J by 0 bases, and 12 bases separated the two germline ends. The DNA for the CDR3 is TGTGCCAGCAGCTTAGGTACAGGCCCCGCTAACTATGGCTACACCTTC. Encoded protein: CASSLGTGPANYGYTF.

V and J are TRBV28 and TRBJ1-1; D is unresolved. V gave up 5 bases and J gave up 5 bases, with 15 bases separating them. CDR3 length equals 14 residues. From germline, CDR1 is MDHEN and CDR2 SYDVKM. The CDR3: CASSPSRGGTEAFF. The CDR3, as DNA: TGTGCCAGCAGTCCGTCCAGAGGAGGGACTGAAGCTTTCTTT.

The chain has TRBV3-1 (or the pseudogene TRBV3-2) and TRBJ2-3; 9 bases are shared with TRBD2. Germline CDR1 reads LGHDT; CDR2 reads YNNKEL (reference sequence). The CDR3 covers 17 residues. V lost 1 base, J lost 1 base, and 6 bases stayed unmatched. Here the CDR3 DNA reads TGTGCCAGCAGCCAAGGTTTCGGCGGGGGGGGCACAGATACGCAGTATTTT. Translated, it gives CASSQGFGGGGTDTQYF.

V is TRBV11-2 and J is TRBJ2-1, with D perhaps matching TRBD1 (7 bases). CDR3 length: 15 residues. Trimming took off 2 bases at V and 4 bases at J, with 12 bases between the two ends. The germline V gene encodes CDR1 SGHAT and CDR2 FQNNGV. The DNA for the CDR3 is TGTGCCAGCAGCTTATCTCAGGGGGGATACAATGAGCAGTTCTTC. Translating gives CASSLSQGGYNEQFF. The whole variable domain, remainder taken from reference TRBV11-2 and TRBJ2-1, is EAGVAQSPRYKIIEKRQSVAFWCNPISGHATLYWYQQILGQGPKLLIQFQNNGVVDDSQLPKDRFSAERLKGVDSTLKIQPAKLEDSAVYLCASSLSQGGYNEQFFGPGTRLTVL.

The V gene is TRBV6-5, the J gene TRBJ1-1; weak D call: TRBD1 (5 bases). With 8 bases removed from V and 5 bases from J, the gap between germline ends came to 12 bases. Germline V gene sequence: CDR1 MNHEY, CDR2 SVGAGI. The CDR3 is 12 amino acids. CDR3 DNA: TGTGCCAGCGGCAGGCAGGGAACTGAAGCTTTCTTT. Its translation is CASGRQGTEAFF.

This rearrangement joins TRBV4-2 to TRBJ1-4; 7 bases line up with TRBD1. There are 15 residues in the CDR3. Per germline, CDR1 LGHNA and CDR2 YNFKEQ. V shed 4 bases and J 4 bases; nucleotides not matched to a gene: 6. The DNA of the CDR3 is TGTGCCAGCAGCCTTGGGACAGTGGATAATGAAAAACTGTTTTTT. This translates into CASSLGTVDNEKLFF.

The chain links TRBV5-4 to TRBJ2-3; 10 nucleotides agree with TRBD1. With 4 bases clipped from V and 3 bases from J, the junction kept 5 bases outside the gene matches. Per germline, CDR1 SGHNT and CDR2 YYREEE (reference sequence). The CDR3 extends over 15 amino acids. The CDR3 here is CASSRDRGSTDTQYF. Here the CDR3 DNA reads TGTGCCAGCAGCCGGGACAGGGGATCTACAGATACGCAGTATTTT.

The chain combines TRBV11-3 with TRBJ1-4, with TRBD1 as a possible D gene (5 bases). The V end was cut by 3 bases, the J end by 3 bases, with 8 bases between. CDR1 is SGHNT, CDR2 YENEEA, per germline. CDR3 length: 14 amino acids. The CDR3 DNA follows: TGTGCCAGCAGCTTTGGGGCCTCTAATGAAAAACTGTTTTTT. This codes for CASSFGASNEKLFF.

The V call is TRBV5-1, the J call TRBJ1-2, with 9 bases lining up with TRBD1. The V gene end was trimmed by 4 bases and the J gene end by 4 bases; junction bases not matched to a gene: 8. The CDR3 extends over 15 amino acids. Germline V CDR1 and CDR2: SGHRS, YFSETQ. CDR3: CASSAQQGAGYGYTF. The DNA for the CDR3 is TGCGCCAGCAGCGCCCAACAGGGGGCCGGCTATGGCTACACCTTC. Filled out from reference TRBV5-1 and TRBJ1-2, the complete variable domain reads KAGVTQTPRYLIKTRGQQVTLSCSPISGHRSVSWYQQTPGQGLQFLFEYFSETQRNKGNFPGRFSGRQFSNSRSEMNVSTLELGDSALYLCASSAQQGAGYGYTFGSGTRLTVV.

V usage is TRBV13 and J usage is TRBJ2-1; D is perhaps TRBD1 (5 bases). This CDR3 contains 15 residues. V was pared by 1 base and J by 2 bases, with 9 bases between. Germline V gene lookup returns CDR1 PRHDT and CDR2 FYEKMQ (reference sequence). The CDR3 loop reads CASSLAGITYNEQFF. CDR3 nucleotide sequence: TGTGCCAGCAGCTTAGCAGGGATTACCTACAATGAGCAGTTCTTC.